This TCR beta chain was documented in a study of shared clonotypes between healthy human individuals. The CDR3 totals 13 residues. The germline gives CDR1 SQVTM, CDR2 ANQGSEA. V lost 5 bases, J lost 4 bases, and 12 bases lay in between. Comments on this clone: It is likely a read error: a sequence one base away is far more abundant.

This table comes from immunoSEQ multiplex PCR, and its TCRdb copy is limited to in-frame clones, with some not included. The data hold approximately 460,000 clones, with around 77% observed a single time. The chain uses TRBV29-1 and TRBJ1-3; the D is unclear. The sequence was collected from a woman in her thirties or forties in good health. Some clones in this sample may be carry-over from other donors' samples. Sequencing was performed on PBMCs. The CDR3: CSVTWSLGNTIYF. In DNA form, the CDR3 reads TGCAGCGTTACCTGGTCTCTCGGAAACACCATATATTTT.